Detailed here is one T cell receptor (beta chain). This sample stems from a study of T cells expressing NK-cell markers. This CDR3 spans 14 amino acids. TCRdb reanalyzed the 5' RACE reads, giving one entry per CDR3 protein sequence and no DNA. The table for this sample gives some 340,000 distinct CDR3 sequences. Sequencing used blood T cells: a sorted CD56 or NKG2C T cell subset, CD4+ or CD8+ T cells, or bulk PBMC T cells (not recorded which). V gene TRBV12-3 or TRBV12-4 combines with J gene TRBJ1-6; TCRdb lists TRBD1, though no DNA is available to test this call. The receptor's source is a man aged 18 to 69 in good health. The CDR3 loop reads CASSTGLGNSPLHF.